One and the same sample provided the 20 T cell receptor beta chains below, sequenced in a study of cytomegalovirus exposure and HLA in healthy donors. This PCR relied on a set of 60 Vbeta primers and 13 Jbeta primers. Assay used: immunoSEQ multiplex PCR; TCRdb lists only in-frame clones, some missing. The table lists 170,000 or so clones, more than 60% of them singletons. Sequencing was performed on PBMCs. The receptor source for this set is a woman in her fifties or sixties in good health and CMV-seropositive.

CDR3 residues: CASSLSMTSGSTDTQYF. In DNA, the CDR3 is TGTGCCAGCTCACTCTCGATGACTAGCGGTTCCACAGATACGCAGTATTTT. The chain recombines TRBV18 with TRBJ2-3; TRBD2 aligns across 9 bases. The J segment lost 2 bases and the V segment lost 4 bases, leaving 10 bases of the junction unmatched. CDR3 length equals 17 residues. The V gene's germline CDR1 is KGHSH and CDR2 LQKENI. Complete variable domain (other parts from reference TRBV18 and TRBJ2-3): NAGVMQNPRHLVRRRGQEARLRCSPMKGHSHVYWYRQLPEEGLKFMVYLQKENIIDESGMPKERFSAEFPKEGPSILRIQQVVRGDSAAYFCASSLSMTSGSTDTQYFGPGTRLTVL.

V gene TRBV6-1 combines with J gene TRBJ2-5, with D uncertain. The CDR3 has 16 amino acids. Germline V gives CDR1 MNHNS, CDR2 SASEGT. V lost 2 bases, J lost 5 bases, and 18 bases lay in between. Written as DNA, the CDR3 is TGTGCCAGCAGTGAAAGCAACCCATTAATCTTGGAGACCCAGTACTTC. Protein: CASSESNPLILETQYF.

The V gene is TRBV29-1, the J gene TRBJ1-5; no clear D gene. The CDR3 has 13 amino acids. Trimming left V 6 bases short and J 0 bases short, with 9 bases between. Germline V CDR1 and CDR2: SQVTM, ANQGSEA. CDR3 bases: TGCAGCGTGATGACAAGTAGCAATCAGCCCCAGCATTTT. Translated: CSVMTSSNQPQHF.

The J gene is TRBJ1-2, the V gene TRBV30; tentatively, D is TRBD1 (6 bases). Trimming left V 4 bases short and J 2 bases short, with 14 bases between. Germline loops: CDR1 GTSNPN, CDR2 SVGIG (reference sequence). The CDR3 has 14 amino acids. CDR3 DNA sequence: TGTGCCTGGACCAAAAAGGGGGTCAACTATGGCTACACCTTC. It yields the protein CAWTKKGVNYGYTF.

A remark on this clone: The junction shows a germline mismatch at one end, possibly a read error. The CDR3 sequence is CAGRGGMNSPLHF. The CDR3 DNA is TGTGCCGGGAGGGGGGGGATGAATTCACCCCTCCACTTT. The chain employs TRBV30 and TRBJ1-6; D possibly corresponds to TRBD1 (6 bases). Germline V gives CDR1 GTSNPN, CDR2 SVGIG (reference sequence). The CDR3 runs 13 residues.

The chain links TRBV15 to TRBJ1-2, with 7 nucleotides matching TRBD1. V shed 0 bases, J shed 4 bases, and the junction held 17 bases outside the gene matches. Germline assignment: CDR1 LNHNV and CDR2 YYDKDF (reference sequence). CDR3 length: 19 amino acids. The CDR3 region has the DNA TGTGCCACCAGCAGAGATACCTACACCGCAGGGGGACCTACCTATGGCTACACCTTC. Encoded protein: CATSRDTYTAGGPTYGYTF.

The V and J genes are TRBV14 and TRBJ2-2; D is possibly TRBD1 (6 bases). Germline loops: CDR1 SGHDN, CDR2 FVKESK. The CDR3 consists of 14 residues. V lost 4 bases and J lost 5, with 11 bases in between. DNA for the CDR3: TGTGCCAGCAGCCTGGGGGCGGTAACCGGGGAGCTGTTTTTT. This sequence encodes CASSLGAVTGELFF. Drawing the rest from reference TRBV14 and TRBJ2-2, the complete variable domain is EAGVTQFPSHSVIEKGQTVTLRCDPISGHDNLYWYRRVMGKEIKFLLHFVKESKQDESGMPNNRFLAERTGGTYSTLKVQPAELEDSGVYFCASSLGAVTGELFFGEGSRLTVL.

This chain uses TRBV28 with TRBJ2-5; 8 bases fit TRBD2. CDR3 length: 16 amino acids. After removal of 7 bases from V and 3 bases from J, the junction contained 13 bases not matched to a gene. Germline CDR1 and CDR2: MDHEN and SYDVKM. The CDR3 is CASMSGSGSEEETQYF. CDR3 coding DNA: TGTGCCAGCATGTCTGGGAGCGGGAGTGAAGAAGAGACCCAGTACTTC.

The V and J genes are TRBV11-2 and TRBJ1-3; D possibly corresponds to TRBD1 (6 bases). V was cut by 5 bases and J by 0 bases, with 20 bases left in between. Germline V gene sequence: CDR1 SGHAT, CDR2 FQNNGV. CDR3 length: 18 residues. The CDR3 DNA is TGTGCCAGCAGCCGACTTCAGGGGCTTAACAGCTCTGGAAACACCATATATTTT. It codes for CASSRLQGLNSSGNTIYF.

V is TRBV9 and J is TRBJ2-3; weak D call: TRBD1 (6 bases). Germline V gene data show CDR1 as SGDLS and CDR2 as YYNGEE. The CDR3 consists of 16 residues. With 5 bases removed from V and 1 base from J, the gap between germline ends came to 17 bases. This chain's CDR3 is CASSPRAEGGTDTQYF. CDR3 in DNA: TGTGCCAGCAGTCCCCGGGCCGAGGGGGGCACAGATACGCAGTATTTT.

This rearrangement joins TRBV7-9 to TRBJ1-1; no firm D call. The CDR3 spans 15 residues. Germline lookup yields CDR1 SEHNR and CDR2 FQNEAQ (reference sequence). The V end was cut by 2 bases, the J end by 7 bases, with 17 bases between. The CDR3 loop reads CASSLNRATEYEAFF. The CDR3 DNA is TGTGCCAGCAGCTTAAATCGCGCCACAGAATATGAAGCTTTCTTT.

The chain joins TRBV5-6 to TRBJ2-7; 10 bases agree with TRBD1. This CDR3 has 15 residues. Germline CDR1 and CDR2: SGHDT and YYEEEE. V lost 2 bases to trimming and J lost 5 bases; unmatched junction nucleotides: 7. In nucleotides, the CDR3 is TGTGCCAGCAGCTTAGGGACAGGGGTGTTGAACGAGCAGTACTTC. Amino acid sequence: CASSLGTGVLNEQYF.

The CDR3 DNA reads TGTGCCAGCAGGTCTACAGGGGGCTATCAGCCCCAGCATTTT. This translates into CASRSTGGYQPQHF. J is TRBJ1-5 and V is TRBV28; TRBD1 matches at 9 bases. The CDR3 extends over 14 amino acids. CDR1 MDHEN and CDR2 SYDVKM come from the germline V gene. With 6 bases clipped from V and 5 bases from J, the junction kept 5 bases outside the gene matches.

CDR3 loop: CASSVDPGVNTEAFF. The CDR3 DNA follows: TGTGCCAGCAGCGTCGATCCGGGGGTCAACACTGAAGCTTTCTTT. J is TRBJ1-1 and V is TRBV9, with D possibly TRBD1 on 5 matching bases. Trimming cost V 2 bases and J 2 bases, with 13 bases left between them. This CDR3 spans 15 amino acids. Germline CDR1 is SGDLS and CDR2 is YYNGEE.

V gene TRBV30 combines with J gene TRBJ1-5; D call uncertain. Germline lookup yields CDR1 GTSNPN and CDR2 SVGIG (reference sequence). The CDR3 sequence is 13 residues long. V lost 3 bases to trimming and J lost 11 bases, with 17 bases between them. CDR3 nucleotides: TGTGCCTGGAGAATTGGGCCGGGGAGGGCCCAGCATTTT. Translation gives CAWRIGPGRAQHF.

This clone was seen more than once but under ten times. V gene TRBV5-1 combines with J gene TRBJ2-1; D uncertain. The germline CDR1 and CDR2 sequences are SGHRS and YFSETQ. CDR3 length: 13 amino acids. Trimming removed 6 bases from V and 2 bases from J, with 9 bases in between. The CDR3 region is CASTAETYNEQFF. DNA for the CDR3: TGCGCCAGCACTGCGGAGACCTACAATGAGCAGTTCTTC.

The chain links TRBV28 to TRBJ2-5, with 13 bases fitting TRBD2. The germline CDR1 and CDR2 sequences are MDHEN and SYDVKM. This CDR3 has 14 residues. J lost 2 bases, V lost 6 bases, and 0 bases had no gene match. The CDR3 coding sequence is TGTGCCAGCAGGGGACTAGCGGGACAAGAGACCCAGTACTTC. Amino acid sequence: CASRGLAGQETQYF. Filled out from reference TRBV28 and TRBJ2-5, the complete variable domain reads DVKVTQSSRYLVKRTGEKVFLECVQDMDHENMFWYRQDPGLGLRLIYFSYDVKMKEKGDIPEGYSVSREKKERFSLILESASTNQTSMYLCASRGLAGQETQYFGPGTRLLVL.

The chain employs TRBV5-4 and TRBJ2-1; 9 bases are shared with TRBD2. In germline, CDR1 is SGHNT, CDR2 YYREEE (reference sequence). V was pared by 1 base and J by 5 bases, with 7 bases of the junction left unmatched. The CDR3 spans 16 residues. The CDR3 spells CASSLQRGREHNEQFF. The CDR3 coding sequence is TGTGCCAGCAGCTTGCAACGCGGGAGGGAACACAATGAGCAGTTCTTC.

This clone was recorded once. This rearrangement joins TRBV9 to TRBJ2-6; D gene ambiguous. The germline V gene has CDR1 SGDLS and CDR2 YYNGEE. This CDR3 spans 15 amino acids. V was shortened by 2 bases and J by 2 bases, with 8 bases between the two germline ends. CDR3 amino acids: CASSVPPAGANVLTF. CDR3 sequence (DNA): TGTGCCAGCAGCGTCCCCCCAGCTGGGGCCAACGTCCTGACTTTC.

J is TRBJ2-7 and V is TRBV28; 7 bases are a match to TRBD1. CDR1 is MDHEN and CDR2 is SYDVKM in the germline V gene. The CDR3 contains 15 residues. V shed 5 bases and J 0 bases; nucleotides not matched to a gene: 7. Written as DNA, the CDR3 is TGTGCCAGCAGTACGACAGGGTACCCCTCCTACGAGCAGTACTTC. Residues: CASSTTGYPSYEQYF.